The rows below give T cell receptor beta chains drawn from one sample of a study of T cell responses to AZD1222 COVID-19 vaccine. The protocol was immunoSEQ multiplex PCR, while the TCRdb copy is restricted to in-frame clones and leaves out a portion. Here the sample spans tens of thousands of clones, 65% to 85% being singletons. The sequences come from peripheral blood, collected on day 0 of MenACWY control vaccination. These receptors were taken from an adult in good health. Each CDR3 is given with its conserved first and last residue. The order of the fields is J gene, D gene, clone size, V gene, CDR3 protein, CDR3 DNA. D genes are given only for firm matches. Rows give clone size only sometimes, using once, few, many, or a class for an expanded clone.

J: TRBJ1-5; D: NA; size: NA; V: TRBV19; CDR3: CATRVATGNQPQHF; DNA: TGTGCCACCAGGGTAGCAACCGGCAATCAGCCCCAGCATTTT
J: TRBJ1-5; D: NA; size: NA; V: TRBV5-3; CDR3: CARSLSGLPNQPQHF; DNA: TGTGCCAGAAGCTTATCCGGCCTTCCCAATCAGCCCCAGCATTTT
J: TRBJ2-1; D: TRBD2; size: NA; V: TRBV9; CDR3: CASSLLAGRYNEQFF; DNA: TGTGCCAGCAGCCTACTAGCGGGAAGATACAATGAGCAGTTCTTC
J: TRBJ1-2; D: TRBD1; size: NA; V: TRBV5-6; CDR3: CASSLLGQEGYGYTF; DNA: TGTGCCAGCAGCTTGTTGGGACAGGAGGGCTATGGCTACACCTTC
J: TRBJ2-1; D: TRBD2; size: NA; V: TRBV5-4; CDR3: CASSPMTSGANNEQFF; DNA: TGTGCCAGCAGCCCGATGACTAGCGGGGCTAACAATGAGCAGTTCTTC
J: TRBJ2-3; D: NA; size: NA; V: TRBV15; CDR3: CATSRLLRNTDTQYF; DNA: TGTGCCACCAGCAGACTGCTAAGGAACACAGATACGCAGTATTTT
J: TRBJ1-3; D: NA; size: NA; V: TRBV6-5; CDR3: CASRMAGGTIYF; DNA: TGTGCCAGCAGGATGGCGGGAGGTACCATATATTTT
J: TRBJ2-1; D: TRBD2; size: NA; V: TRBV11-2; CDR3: CASRGLAGTEQFF; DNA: TGTGCCAGCAGAGGACTAGCGGGGACAGAGCAGTTCTTC
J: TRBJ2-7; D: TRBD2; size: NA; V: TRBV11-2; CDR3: CASSPFSGLSYEQYF; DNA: TGTGCCAGCAGCCCGTTTAGCGGGCTCTCCTACGAGCAGTACTTC
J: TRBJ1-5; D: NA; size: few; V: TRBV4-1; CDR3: CASSQGGDSVQPQHF; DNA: TGCGCCAGCAGCCAAGGGGGTGACAGTGTTCAGCCCCAGCATTTT
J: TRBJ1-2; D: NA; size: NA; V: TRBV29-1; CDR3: CSVEVGPNYGYTF; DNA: TGCAGCGTTGAAGTCGGCCCGAACTATGGCTACACCTTC
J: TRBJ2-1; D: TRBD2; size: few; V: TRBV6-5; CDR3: CASSDASGRASQFF; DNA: TGTGCCAGCAGCGATGCTAGCGGGAGGGCCTCGCAGTTCTTC
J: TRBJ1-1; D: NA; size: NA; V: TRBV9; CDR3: CASSVSENTEAFF; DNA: TGTGCCAGCAGCGTAAGTGAGAACACTGAAGCTTTCTTT
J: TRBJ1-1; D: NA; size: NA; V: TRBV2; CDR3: CASRRDGGTEAFF; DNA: TGTGCCAGCAGGAGGGACGGGGGAACTGAAGCTTTCTTT
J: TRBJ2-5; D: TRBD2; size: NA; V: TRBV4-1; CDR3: CASSLGVAGGGWGETQYF; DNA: TGCGCCAGCAGCCTAGGGGTTGCGGGAGGTGGATGGGGAGAGACCCAGTACTTC
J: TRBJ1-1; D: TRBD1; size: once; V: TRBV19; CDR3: CASSTPDRVPEAFF; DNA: TGTGCCAGTAGTACCCCAGACAGGGTCCCTGAAGCTTTCTTT
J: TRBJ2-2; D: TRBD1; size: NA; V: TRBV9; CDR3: CASSAWTGGGGGELFF; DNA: TGTGCCAGCAGCGCCTGGACAGGGGGAGGTGGCGGGGAGCTGTTTTTT
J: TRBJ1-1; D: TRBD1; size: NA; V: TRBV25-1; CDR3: CASSGQWNTEAFF; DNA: TGTGCCAGCTCGGGACAGTGGAACACTGAAGCTTTCTTT
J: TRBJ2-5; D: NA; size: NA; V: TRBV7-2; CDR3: CASSTRVQETQYF; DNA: TGTGCCAGCAGCACCAGGGTCCAAGAGACCCAGTACTTC
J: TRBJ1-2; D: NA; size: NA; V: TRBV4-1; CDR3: CASSQGTYGYTF; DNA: TGCGCCAGCAGCCAAGGGACCTATGGCTACACCTTC
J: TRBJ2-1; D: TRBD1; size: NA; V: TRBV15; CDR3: CATSTPGTGNFNEQFF; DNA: TGTGCCACCAGCACCCCCGGGACAGGGAATTTCAATGAGCAGTTCTTC
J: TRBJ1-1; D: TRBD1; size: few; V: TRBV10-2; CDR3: CASRDWTGGDTEAFF; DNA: TGCGCCAGCAGGGATTGGACAGGGGGGGACACTGAAGCTTTCTTT
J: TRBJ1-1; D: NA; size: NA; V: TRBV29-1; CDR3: CSVEDGGTEAFF; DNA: TGCAGCGTTGAAGATGGGGGGACTGAAGCTTTCTTT
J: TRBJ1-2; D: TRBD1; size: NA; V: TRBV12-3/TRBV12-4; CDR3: CASSPDRVRGYTF; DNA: TGTGCCAGCAGTCCCGACAGGGTCAGAGGCTACACCTTC
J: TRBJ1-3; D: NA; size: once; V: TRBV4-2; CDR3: CASSQDMAGSGNTIYF; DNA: TGTGCCAGCAGCCAAGATATGGCAGGCTCTGGAAACACCATATATTTT
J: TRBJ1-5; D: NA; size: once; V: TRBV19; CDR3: CASRPRERANQPQHF; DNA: TGTGCCAGTAGGCCCCGGGAAAGGGCCAATCAGCCCCAGCATTTT
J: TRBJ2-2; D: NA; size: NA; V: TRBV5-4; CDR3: CASSSLGTLNTGELFF; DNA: TGTGCCAGCAGCTCGCTCGGGACTCTGAACACCGGGGAGCTGTTTTTT
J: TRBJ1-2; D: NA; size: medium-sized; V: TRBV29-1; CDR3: CSVVGGNYGYTF; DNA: TGCAGCGTTGTGGGGGGAAACTATGGCTACACCTTC
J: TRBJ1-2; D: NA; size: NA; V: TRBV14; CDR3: CASSQDATGYGGYTF; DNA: TGTGCCAGCAGCCAAGATGCCACGGGGTACGGTGGCTACACCTTC